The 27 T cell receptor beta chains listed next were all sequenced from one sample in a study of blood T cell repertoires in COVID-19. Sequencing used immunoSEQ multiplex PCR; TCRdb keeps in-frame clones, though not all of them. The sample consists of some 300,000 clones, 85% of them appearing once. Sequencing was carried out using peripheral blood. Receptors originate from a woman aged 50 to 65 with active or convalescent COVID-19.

The CDR3 loop is CASSFRSGNTIYF. The CDR3 coding sequence is TGTGCCAGCAGCTTCCGCTCTGGAAACACCATATATTTT. This chain joins TRBV7-9 and TRBJ1-3; unclear D gene. The germline V gene has CDR1 SEHNR and CDR2 FQNEAQ (reference sequence). CDR3 length equals 13 residues. Trimming cost V 3 bases and J 0 bases, with 3 bases left between them.

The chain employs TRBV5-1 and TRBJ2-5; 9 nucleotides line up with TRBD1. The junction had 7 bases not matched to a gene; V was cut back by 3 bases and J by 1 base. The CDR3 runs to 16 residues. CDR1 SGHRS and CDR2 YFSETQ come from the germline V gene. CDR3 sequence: CASSSGDRVGQETQYF. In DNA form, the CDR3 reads TGCGCCAGCAGCTCCGGGGACAGGGTTGGCCAAGAGACCCAGTACTTC.

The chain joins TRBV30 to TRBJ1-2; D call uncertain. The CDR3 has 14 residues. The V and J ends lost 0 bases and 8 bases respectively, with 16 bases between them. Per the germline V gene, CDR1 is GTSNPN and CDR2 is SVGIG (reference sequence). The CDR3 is CAWSVPRRVFGYTF. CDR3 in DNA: TGTGCCTGGAGTGTACCACGTCGGGTGTTCGGCTACACCTTC.

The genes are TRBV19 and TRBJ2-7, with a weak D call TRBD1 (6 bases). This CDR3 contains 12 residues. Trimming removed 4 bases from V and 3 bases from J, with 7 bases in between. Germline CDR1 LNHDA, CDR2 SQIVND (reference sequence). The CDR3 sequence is CASSTQGYEQYF. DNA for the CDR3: TGTGCCAGTAGTACACAGGGCTACGAGCAGTACTTC.

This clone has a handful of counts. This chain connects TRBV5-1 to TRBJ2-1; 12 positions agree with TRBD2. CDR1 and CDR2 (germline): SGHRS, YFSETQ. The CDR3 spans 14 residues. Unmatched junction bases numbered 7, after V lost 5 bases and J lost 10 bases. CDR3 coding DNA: TGCGCCAGCAGAACCGGACTAGCGGGAAGGGAGCAGTTCTTC. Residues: CASRTGLAGREQFF.

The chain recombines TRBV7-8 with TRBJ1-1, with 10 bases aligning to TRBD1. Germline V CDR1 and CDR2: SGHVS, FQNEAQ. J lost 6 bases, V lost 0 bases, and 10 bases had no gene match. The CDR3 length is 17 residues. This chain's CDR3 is CASSLARTGGLRAEAFF. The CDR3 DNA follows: TGTGCCAGCAGCTTAGCCCGGACAGGGGGTCTTCGGGCTGAAGCTTTCTTT.

DNA for the CDR3: TGTGCCAGCAGTAGCGCCGGGTACGCTTTCTTT. It codes for CASSSAGYAFF. The gene calls are TRBV2 and TRBJ1-1, with D uncertain. Between the trimmed V and J ends, which lost 5 bases and 11 bases, there was a span of 12 bases. Germline V lookup: CDR1 SNHLY, CDR2 FYNNEI. The CDR3 consists of 11 residues.

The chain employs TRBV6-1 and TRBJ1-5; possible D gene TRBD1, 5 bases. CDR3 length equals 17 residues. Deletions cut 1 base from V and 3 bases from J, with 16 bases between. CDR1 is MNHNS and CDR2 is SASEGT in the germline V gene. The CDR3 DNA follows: TGTGCCAGCAGTGAAGTTTTGGGGGGAGGGTACAATCAGCCCCAGCATTTT. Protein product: CASSEVLGGGYNQPQHF.

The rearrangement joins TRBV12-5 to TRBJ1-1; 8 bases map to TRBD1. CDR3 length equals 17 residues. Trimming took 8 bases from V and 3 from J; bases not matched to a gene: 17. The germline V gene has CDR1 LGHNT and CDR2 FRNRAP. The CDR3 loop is CASCPPSPGGADTEAFF. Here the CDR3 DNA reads TGTGCTAGTTGTCCCCCCTCTCCAGGGGGCGCAGACACTGAAGCTTTCTTT.

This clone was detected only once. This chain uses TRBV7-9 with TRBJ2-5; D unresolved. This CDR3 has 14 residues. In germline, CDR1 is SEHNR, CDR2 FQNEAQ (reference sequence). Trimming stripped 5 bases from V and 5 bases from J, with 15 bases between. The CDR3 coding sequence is TGTGCCAGCAGCCAGGATAGAGCCCGGGAGACCCAGTACTTC. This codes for CASSQDRARETQYF. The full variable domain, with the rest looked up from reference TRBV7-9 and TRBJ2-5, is DTGVSQNPRHKITKRGQNVTFRCDPISEHNRLYWYRQTLGQGPEFLTYFQNEAQLEKSRLLSDRFSAERPKGSFSTLEIQRTEQGDSAMYLCASSQDRARETQYFGPGTRLLVL.

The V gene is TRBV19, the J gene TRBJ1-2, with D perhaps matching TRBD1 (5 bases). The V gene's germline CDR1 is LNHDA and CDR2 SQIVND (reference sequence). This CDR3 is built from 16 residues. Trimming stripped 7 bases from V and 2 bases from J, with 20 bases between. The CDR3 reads CASTLTGGSVNYGYTF. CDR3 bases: TGTGCCAGTACCCTAACGGGGGGATCGGTCAACTATGGCTACACCTTC.

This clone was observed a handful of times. CDR3 DNA: TGCGCCAGCAGCTTGGGAGGGCTCCGGTCCTACAATGAGCAGTTCTTC. Its translation: CASSLGGLRSYNEQFF. The V and J genes are TRBV5-1 and TRBJ2-1; D is possibly TRBD2 (5 bases). This CDR3 comprises 16 residues. The germline V and J ends were trimmed by 0 bases and 1 base, with 11 bases remaining between them. The germline V gene encodes CDR1 SGHRS and CDR2 YFSETQ.

The CDR3 coding sequence is TGTGCCTGGATGCCCCCGGGACTAGCGGGACCGTCCTACAATGAGCAGTTCTTC. Translation gives CAWMPPGLAGPSYNEQFF. The V and J genes are TRBV30 and TRBJ2-1, with TRBD2 matching over 13 bases. The trim removed 4 bases at V and 1 base at J, leaving 10 bases unmatched. The length of the CDR3 is 18 residues. The germline CDR1 and CDR2 sequences are GTSNPN and SVGIG (reference sequence).

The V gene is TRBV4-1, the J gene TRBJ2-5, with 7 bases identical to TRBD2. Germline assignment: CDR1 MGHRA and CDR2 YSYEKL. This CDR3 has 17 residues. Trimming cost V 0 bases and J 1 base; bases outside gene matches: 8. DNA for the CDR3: TGCGCCAGCAGCCAAGATCCCCCAGCGGGAATCCAAGAGACCCAGTACTTC. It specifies CASSQDPPAGIQETQYF.

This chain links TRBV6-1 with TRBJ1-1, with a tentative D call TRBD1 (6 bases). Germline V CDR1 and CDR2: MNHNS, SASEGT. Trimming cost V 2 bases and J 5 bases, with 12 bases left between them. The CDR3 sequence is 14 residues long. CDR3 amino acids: CASSEQGRGTEAFF. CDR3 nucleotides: TGTGCCAGCAGTGAACAGGGGCGAGGAACTGAAGCTTTCTTT.

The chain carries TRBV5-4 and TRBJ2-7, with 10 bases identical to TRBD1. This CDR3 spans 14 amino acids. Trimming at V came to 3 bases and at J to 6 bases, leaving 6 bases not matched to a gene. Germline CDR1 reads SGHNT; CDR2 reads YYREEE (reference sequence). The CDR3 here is CASSSGTGAGEQYF. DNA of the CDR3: TGTGCCAGCAGCTCCGGGACAGGGGCTGGCGAGCAGTACTTC.

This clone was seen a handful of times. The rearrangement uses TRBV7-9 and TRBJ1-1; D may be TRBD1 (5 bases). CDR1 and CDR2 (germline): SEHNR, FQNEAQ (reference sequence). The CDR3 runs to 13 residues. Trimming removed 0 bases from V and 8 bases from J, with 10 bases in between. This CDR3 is CASSLAAGGEAFF. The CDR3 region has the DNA TGTGCCAGCAGCTTAGCGGCCGGGGGAGAAGCTTTCTTT. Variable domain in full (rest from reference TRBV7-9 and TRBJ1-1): DTGVSQNPRHKITKRGQNVTFRCDPISEHNRLYWYRQTLGQGPEFLTYFQNEAQLEKSRLLSDRFSAERPKGSFSTLEIQRTEQGDSAMYLCASSLAAGGEAFFGQGTRLTVV.

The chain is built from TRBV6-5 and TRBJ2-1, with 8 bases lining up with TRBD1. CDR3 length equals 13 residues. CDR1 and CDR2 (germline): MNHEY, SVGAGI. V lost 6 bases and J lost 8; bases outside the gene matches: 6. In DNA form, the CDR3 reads TGTGCCAGCAGGGGCAGGGGGCGTGATGAGCAGTTCTTC. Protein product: CASRGRGRDEQFF.

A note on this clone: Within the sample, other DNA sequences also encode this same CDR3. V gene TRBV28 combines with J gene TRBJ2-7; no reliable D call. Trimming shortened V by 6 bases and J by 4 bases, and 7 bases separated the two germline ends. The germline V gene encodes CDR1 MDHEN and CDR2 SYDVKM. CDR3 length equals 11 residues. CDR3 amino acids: CASSRGYEQYF. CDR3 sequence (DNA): TGTGCCAGCAGCCGAGGATACGAGCAGTACTTC.

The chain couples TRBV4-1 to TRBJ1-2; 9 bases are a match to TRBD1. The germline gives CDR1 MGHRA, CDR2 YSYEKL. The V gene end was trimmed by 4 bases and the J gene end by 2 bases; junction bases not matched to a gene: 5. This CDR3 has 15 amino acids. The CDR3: CASSLRQGVNYGYTF. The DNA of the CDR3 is TGCGCCAGCAGCCTAAGACAGGGGGTAAACTATGGCTACACCTTC.

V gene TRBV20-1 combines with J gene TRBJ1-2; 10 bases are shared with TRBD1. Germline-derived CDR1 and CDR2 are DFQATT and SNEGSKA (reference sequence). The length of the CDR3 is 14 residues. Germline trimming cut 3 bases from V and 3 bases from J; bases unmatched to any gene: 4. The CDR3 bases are TGCAGTGCTAGTCGACAGGGGGCTTACTATGGCTACACCTTC. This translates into CSASRQGAYYGYTF.

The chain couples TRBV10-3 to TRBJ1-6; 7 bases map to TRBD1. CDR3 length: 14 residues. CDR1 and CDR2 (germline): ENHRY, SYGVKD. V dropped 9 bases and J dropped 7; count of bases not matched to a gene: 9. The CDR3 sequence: CAMARGLGNSPLHF. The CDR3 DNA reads TGTGCCATGGCAAGGGGGCTGGGGAATTCACCCCTCCACTTT.

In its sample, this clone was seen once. CDR3 sequence (DNA): TGTGCCAGCAGCGTAGGCGGGGGGAACACCGGGGAGCTGTTTTTT. It encodes CASSVGGGNTGELFF. The chain recombines TRBV9 with TRBJ2-2; 7 positions agree with TRBD2. The CDR3 extends over 15 amino acids. CDR1 and CDR2 from the germline V gene are SGDLS and YYNGEE. The trim removed 0 bases at V and 1 base at J, leaving 0 bases unmatched.

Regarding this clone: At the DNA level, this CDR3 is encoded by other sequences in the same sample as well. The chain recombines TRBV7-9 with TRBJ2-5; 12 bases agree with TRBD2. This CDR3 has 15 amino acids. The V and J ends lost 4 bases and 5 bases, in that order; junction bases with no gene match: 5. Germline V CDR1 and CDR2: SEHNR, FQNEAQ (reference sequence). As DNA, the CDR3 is TGTGCCAGCAGCTCCGGACTAGCGGGGCTGGAGACCCAGTACTTC. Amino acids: CASSSGLAGLETQYF.

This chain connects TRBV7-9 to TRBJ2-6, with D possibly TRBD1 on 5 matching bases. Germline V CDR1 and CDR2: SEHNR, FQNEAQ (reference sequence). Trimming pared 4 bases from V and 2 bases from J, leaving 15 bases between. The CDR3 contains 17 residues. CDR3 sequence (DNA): TGTGCCAGCAGCTCCCAACAGGTTGCGACTGGGGCCAACGTCCTGACTTTC. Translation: CASSSQQVATGANVLTF.

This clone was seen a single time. CDR3 sequence: CASSVESERERRSASYEQYF. The CDR3 nucleotides are TGTGCCAGCAGCGTAGAGTCCGAGCGGGAGCGTCGATCCGCCTCCTACGAGCAGTACTTC. The chain carries TRBV9 and TRBJ2-7; TRBD2 agrees at 8 bases. Germline V gives CDR1 SGDLS, CDR2 YYNGEE. This CDR3 is 20 amino acids long. The ends lost 0 bases at V and 0 bases at J; junction bases unmatched: 17.

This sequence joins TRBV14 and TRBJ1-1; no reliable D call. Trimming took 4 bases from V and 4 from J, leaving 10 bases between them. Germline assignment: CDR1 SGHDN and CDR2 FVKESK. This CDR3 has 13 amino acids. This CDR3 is CASSRQMLTEAFF. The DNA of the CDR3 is TGTGCCAGCAGCCGCCAGATGCTCACTGAAGCTTTCTTT.